This T cell receptor (beta chain) was recovered during a study of OX40 agonist ivuxolimab in advanced cancers. Measured with immunoSEQ multiplex PCR; TCRdb has only the in-frame clones, and not every one. The profile shows 85,000 to 100,000 clones, approximately 85% of them singletons. This CDR3 contains 14 residues. Germline V CDR1 and CDR2: MNHEY, SVGAGI. The V end was cut by 6 bases, the J end by 4 bases, with 15 bases between. The clonotype comes from an adult with an advanced solid tumor such as melanoma, head and neck, liver or kidney cancer. The chain carries TRBV6-5 and TRBJ2-5; D perhaps matches TRBD1 (6 bases). The source material was CD4+ or CD8+ T cells sorted from blood, sampled in a trial of the OX40 agonist ivuxolimab. CDR3 DNA: TGTGCCAGCAGACGGACAGACCCTGCAGAGACCCAGTACTTC. It encodes CASRRTDPAETQYF.